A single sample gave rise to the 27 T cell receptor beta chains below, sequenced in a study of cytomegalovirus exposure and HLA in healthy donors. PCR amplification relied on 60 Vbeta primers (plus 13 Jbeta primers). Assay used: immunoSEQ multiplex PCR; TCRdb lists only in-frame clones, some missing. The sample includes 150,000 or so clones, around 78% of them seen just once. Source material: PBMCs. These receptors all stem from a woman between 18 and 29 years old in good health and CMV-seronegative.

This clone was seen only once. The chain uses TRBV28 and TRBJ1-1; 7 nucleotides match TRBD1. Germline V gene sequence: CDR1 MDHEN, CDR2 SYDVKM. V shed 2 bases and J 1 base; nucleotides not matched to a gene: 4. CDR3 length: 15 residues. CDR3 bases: TGTGCCAGCAGTTTAGTGTACAGGGGGAACACTGAAGCTTTCTTT. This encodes CASSLVYRGNTEAFF.

CDR3 in amino acids: CASSPRGVSYEQYF. The CDR3 DNA reads TGTGCCAGCAGCCCCCGGGGGGTATCCTACGAGCAGTACTTC. The chain has TRBV6-5 and TRBJ2-7; 7 bases line up with TRBD2. The CDR3 spans 14 residues. The germline V gene has CDR1 MNHEY and CDR2 SVGAGI. Trimming removed 6 bases from V and 1 base from J; junction bases left unmatched: 6.

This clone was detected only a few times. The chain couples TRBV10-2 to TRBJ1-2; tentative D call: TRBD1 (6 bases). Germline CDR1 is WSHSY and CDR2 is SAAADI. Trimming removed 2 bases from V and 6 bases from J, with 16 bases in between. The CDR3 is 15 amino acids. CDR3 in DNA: TGCGCCAGCAGTGAGACCCCCCGGGGGGCGAATGGCTACACCTTC. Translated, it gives CASSETPRGANGYTF.

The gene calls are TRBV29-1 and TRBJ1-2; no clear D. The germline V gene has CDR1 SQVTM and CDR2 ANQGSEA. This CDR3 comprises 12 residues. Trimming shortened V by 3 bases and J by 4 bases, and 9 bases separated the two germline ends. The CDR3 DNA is TGCAGCGTTGACCGCGGCGGCTATGGCTACACCTTC. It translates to CSVDRGGYGYTF. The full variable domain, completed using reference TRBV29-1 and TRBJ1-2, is SAVISQKPSRDICQRGTSLTIQCQVDSQVTMMFWYRQQPGQSLTLIATANQGSEATYESGFVIDKFPISRPNLTFSTLTVSNMSPEDSSIYLCSVDRGGYGYTFGSGTRLTVV.

The CDR3 sequence: CASSQTGGSTPYGYTF. As DNA, the CDR3 is TGTGCCAGCAGTCAGACAGGGGGCTCCACGCCCTATGGCTACACCTTC. The J gene is TRBJ1-2, the V gene TRBV28; the match to TRBD1 covers 10 bases. Trimming at V came to 5 bases and at J to 4 bases, leaving 10 bases not matched to a gene. The CDR3 contains 16 residues. Per germline, CDR1 MDHEN and CDR2 SYDVKM.

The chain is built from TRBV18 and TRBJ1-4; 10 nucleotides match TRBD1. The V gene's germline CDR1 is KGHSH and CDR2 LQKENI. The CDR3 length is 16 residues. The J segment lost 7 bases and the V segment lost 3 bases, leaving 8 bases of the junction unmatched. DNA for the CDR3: TGTGCCAGCTCACCCCGAACCGGGACAGGGGTTGAAAAACTGTTTTTT. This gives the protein CASSPRTGTGVEKLFF.

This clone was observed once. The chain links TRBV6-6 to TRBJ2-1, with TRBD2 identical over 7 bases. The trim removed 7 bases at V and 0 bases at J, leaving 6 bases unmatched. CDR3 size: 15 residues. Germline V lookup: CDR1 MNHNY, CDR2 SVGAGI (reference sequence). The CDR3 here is CASTLRDYSYNEQFF. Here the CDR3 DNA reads TGTGCCAGCACACTCCGGGACTACTCCTACAATGAGCAGTTCTTC.

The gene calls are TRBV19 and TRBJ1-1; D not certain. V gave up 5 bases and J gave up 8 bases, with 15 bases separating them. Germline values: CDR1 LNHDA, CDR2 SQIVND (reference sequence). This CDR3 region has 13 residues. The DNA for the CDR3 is TGTGCCAGTAGTGAGAGGCTGCGCTCCGAAGCTTTCTTT. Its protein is CASSERLRSEAFF. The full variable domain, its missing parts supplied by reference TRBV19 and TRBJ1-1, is DGGITQSPKYLFRKEGQNVTLSCEQNLNHDAMYWYRQDPGQGLRLIYYSQIVNDFQKGDIAEGYSVSREKKESFPLTVTSAQKNPTAFYLCASSERLRSEAFFGQGTRLTVV.

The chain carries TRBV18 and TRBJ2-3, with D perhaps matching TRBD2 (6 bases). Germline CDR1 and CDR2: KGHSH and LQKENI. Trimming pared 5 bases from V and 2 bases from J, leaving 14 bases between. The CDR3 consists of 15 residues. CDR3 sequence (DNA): TGTGCCAGCTCAACCCGACGGGACTCCACAGATACGCAGTATTTT. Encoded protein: CASSTRRDSTDTQYF.

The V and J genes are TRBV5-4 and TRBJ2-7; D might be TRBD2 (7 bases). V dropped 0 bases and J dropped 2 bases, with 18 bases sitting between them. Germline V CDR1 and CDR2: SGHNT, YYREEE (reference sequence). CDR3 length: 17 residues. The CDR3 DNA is TGTGCCAGCAGCTTGGCGATTACGGGGGGCCGTCCCTACGAGCAGTACTTC. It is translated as CASSLAITGGRPYEQYF.

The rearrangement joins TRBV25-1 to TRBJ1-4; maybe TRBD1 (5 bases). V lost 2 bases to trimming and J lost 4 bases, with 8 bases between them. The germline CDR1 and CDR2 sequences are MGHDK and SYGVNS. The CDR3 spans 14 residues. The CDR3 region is CASSERQLNEKLFF. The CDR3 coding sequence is TGTGCCAGCAGTGAAAGACAGCTTAATGAAAAACTGTTTTTT. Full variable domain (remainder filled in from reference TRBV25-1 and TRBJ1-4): EADIYQTPRYLVIGTGKKITLECSQTMGHDKMYWYQQDPGMELHLIHYSYGVNSTEKGDLSSESTVSRIRTEHFPLTLESARPSHTSQYLCASSERQLNEKLFFGSGTQLSVL.

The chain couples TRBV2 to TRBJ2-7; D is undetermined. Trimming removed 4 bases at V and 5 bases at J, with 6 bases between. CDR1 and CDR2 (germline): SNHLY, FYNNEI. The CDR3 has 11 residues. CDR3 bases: TGTGCCAGCAGTGGATCAGACGAGCAGTACTTC. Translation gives CASSGSDEQYF.

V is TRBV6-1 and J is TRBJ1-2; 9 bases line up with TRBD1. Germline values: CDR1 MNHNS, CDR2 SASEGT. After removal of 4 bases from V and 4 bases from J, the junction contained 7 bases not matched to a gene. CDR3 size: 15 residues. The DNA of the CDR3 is TGTGCCAGCAGTGCCTACAGGGGGCGCGTCTATGGCTACACCTTC. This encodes CASSAYRGRVYGYTF.

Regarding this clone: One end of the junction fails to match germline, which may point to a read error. Here the CDR3 reads CASSSPRAIRELF. DNA of the CDR3: TGTGCCAGCAGTTCCCCTCGGGCCATCCGGGAGCTCTTT. The chain couples TRBV27 to TRBJ1-1; D gene uncertain. Germline V CDR1 and CDR2: MNHEY, SMNVEV (reference sequence). This CDR3 region has 13 residues.

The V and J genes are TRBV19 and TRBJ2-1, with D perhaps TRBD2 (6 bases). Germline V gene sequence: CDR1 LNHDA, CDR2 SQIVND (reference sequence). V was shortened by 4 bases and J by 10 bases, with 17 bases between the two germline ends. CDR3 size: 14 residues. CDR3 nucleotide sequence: TGTGCCAGTAGTACCGGGACCCACGGGGGAGAGCAGTTCTTC. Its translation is CASSTGTHGGEQFF. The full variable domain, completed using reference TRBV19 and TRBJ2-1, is DGGITQSPKYLFRKEGQNVTLSCEQNLNHDAMYWYRQDPGQGLRLIYYSQIVNDFQKGDIAEGYSVSREKKESFPLTVTSAQKNPTAFYLCASSTGTHGGEQFFGPGTRLTVL.

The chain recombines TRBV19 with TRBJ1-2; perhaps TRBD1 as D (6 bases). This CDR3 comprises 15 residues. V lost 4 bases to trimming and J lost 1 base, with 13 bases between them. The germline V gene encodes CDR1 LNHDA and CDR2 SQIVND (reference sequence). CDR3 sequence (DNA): TGTGCCAGTAGTACGGGACAACGACTTAACTATGGCTACACCTTC. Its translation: CASSTGQRLNYGYTF.

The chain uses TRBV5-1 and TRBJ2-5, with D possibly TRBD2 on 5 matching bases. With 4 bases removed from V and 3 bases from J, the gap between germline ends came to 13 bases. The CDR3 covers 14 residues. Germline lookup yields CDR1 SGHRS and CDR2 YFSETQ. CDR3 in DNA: TGCGCCAGCAGCAGGGCTAGCAGCGAAGAGACCCAGTACTTC. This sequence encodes CASSRASSEETQYF.

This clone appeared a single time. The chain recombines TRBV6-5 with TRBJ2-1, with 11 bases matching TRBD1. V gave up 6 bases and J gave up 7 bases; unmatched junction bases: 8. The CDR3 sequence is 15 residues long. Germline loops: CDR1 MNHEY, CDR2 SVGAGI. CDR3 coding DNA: TGTGCCAGCAGCCGGACAGGGGGCCCTAGGAATGAGCAGTTCTTC. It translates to CASSRTGGPRNEQFF.

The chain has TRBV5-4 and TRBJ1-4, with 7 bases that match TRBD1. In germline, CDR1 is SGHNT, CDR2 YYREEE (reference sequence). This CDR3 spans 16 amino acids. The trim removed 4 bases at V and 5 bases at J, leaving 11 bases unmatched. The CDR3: CASSRNGGGLNEKLFF. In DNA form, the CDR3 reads TGTGCCAGCAGCCGAAATGGAGGGGGCTTGAATGAAAAACTGTTTTTT.

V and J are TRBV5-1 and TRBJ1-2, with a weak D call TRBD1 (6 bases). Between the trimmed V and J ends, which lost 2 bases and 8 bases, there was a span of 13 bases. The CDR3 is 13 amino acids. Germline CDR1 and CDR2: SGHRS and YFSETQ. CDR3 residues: CASSFEGGSGYTF. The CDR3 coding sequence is TGCGCCAGCAGCTTCGAGGGGGGGTCAGGCTACACCTTC.

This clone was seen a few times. The CDR3 region is CASSFPGVDTQYF. The DNA for the CDR3 is TGCGCCAGCAGCTTCCCAGGGGTTGATACGCAGTATTTT. This chain uses TRBV5-1 with TRBJ2-3; perhaps TRBD1 as D (6 bases). V lost 2 bases and J 6 bases, leaving 10 bases between the germline ends. CDR1 SGHRS and CDR2 YFSETQ come from the germline V gene. The CDR3 has 13 amino acids. Combining the CDR3 with reference TRBV5-1 and TRBJ2-3 gives the whole variable domain KAGVTQTPRYLIKTRGQQVTLSCSPISGHRSVSWYQQTPGQGLQFLFEYFSETQRNKGNFPGRFSGRQFSNSRSEMNVSTLELGDSALYLCASSFPGVDTQYFGPGTRLTVL.

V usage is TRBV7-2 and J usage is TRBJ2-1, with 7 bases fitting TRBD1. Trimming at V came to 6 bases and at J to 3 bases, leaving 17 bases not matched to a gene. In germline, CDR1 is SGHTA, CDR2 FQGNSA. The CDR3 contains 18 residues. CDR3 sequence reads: CASRIARDSHSFYNEQFF. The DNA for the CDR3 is TGTGCCAGCAGAATAGCCCGGGACAGCCATTCCTTCTACAATGAGCAGTTCTTC.

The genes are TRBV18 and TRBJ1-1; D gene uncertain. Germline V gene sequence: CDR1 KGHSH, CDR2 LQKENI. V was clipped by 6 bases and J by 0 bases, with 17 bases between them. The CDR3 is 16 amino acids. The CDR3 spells CASSQNTIVMNTEAFF. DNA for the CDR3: TGTGCCAGCTCTCAGAACACTATAGTAATGAACACTGAAGCTTTCTTT.

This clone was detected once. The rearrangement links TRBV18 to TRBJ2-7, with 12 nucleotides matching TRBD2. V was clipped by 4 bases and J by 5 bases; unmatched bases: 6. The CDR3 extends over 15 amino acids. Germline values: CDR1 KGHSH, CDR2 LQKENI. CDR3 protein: CASSLTSGGSHEQYF. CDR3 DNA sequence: TGTGCCAGCTCACTTACTAGCGGGGGGTCTCACGAGCAGTACTTC.

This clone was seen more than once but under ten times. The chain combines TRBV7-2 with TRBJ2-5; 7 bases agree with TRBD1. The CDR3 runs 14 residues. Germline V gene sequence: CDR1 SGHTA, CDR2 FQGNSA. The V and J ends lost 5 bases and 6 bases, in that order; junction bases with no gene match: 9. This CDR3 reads CASSHGQAFKTQYF. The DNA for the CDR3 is TGTGCCAGCAGCCACGGACAGGCCTTTAAGACCCAGTACTTC.

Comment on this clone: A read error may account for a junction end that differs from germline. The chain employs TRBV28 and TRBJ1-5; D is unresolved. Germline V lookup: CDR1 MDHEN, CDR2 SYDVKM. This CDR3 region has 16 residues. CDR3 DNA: TGTGCCAGCAGTGAAGGAGCGGTGGCCGGCAATAAGCCCCAGCATTTT. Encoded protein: CASSEGAVAGNKPQHF. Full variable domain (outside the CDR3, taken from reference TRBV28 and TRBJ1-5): DVKVTQSSRYLVKRTGEKVFLECVQDMDHENMFWYRQDPGLGLRLIYFSYDVKMKEKGDIPEGYSVSREKKERFSLILESASTNQTSMYLCASSEGAVAGNKPQHFGDGTRLSIL.

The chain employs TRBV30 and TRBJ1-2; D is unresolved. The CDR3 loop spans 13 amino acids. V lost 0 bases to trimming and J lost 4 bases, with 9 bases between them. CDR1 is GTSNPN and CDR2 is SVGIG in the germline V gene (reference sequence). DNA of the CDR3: TGTGCCTGGAGTGTCCGGGAACTCTATGGCTACACCTTC. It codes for CAWSVRELYGYTF.